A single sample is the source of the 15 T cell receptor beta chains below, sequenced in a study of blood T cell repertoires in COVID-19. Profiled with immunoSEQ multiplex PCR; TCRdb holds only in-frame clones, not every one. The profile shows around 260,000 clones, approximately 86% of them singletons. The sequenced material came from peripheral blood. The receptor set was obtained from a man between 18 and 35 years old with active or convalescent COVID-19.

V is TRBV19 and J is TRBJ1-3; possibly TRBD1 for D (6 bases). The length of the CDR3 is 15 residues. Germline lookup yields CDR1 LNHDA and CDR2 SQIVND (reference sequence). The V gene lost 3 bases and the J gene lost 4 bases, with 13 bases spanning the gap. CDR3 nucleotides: TGTGCCAGTAGTATCCTGGGGGCCAAAGGAAACACCATATATTTT. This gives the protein CASSILGAKGNTIYF.

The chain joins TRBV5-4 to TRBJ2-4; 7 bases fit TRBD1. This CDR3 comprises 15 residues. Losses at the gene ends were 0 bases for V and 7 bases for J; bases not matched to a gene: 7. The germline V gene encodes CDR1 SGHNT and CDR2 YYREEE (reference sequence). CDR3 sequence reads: CASSLGTGQDNIQYF. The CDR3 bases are TGTGCCAGCAGCTTGGGTACCGGACAGGACAACATTCAGTACTTC. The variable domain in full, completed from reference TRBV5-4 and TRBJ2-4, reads ETGVTQSPTHLIKTRGQQVTLRCSSQSGHNTVSWYQQALGQGPQFIFQYYREEENGRGNFPPRFSGLQFPNYSSELNVNALELDDSALYLCASSLGTGQDNIQYFGAGTRLSVL.

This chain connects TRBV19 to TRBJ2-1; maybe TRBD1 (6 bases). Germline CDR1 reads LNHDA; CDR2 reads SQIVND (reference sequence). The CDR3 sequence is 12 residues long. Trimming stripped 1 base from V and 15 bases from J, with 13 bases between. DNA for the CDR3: TGTGCCAGTAGTATAGGAGGAGGACAGTGGTTCTTC. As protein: CASSIGGGQWFF.

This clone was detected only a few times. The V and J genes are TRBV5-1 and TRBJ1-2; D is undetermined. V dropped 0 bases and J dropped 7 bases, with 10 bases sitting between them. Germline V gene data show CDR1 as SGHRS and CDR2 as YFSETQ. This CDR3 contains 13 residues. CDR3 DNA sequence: TGCGCCAGCAGCTTGGCTGGGGAGGGTGGCTACACCTTC. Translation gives CASSLAGEGGYTF.

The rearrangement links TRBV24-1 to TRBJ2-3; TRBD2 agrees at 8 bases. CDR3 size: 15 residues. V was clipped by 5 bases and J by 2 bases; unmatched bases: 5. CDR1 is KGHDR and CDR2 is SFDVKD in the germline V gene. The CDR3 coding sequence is TGTGCCACCAGTGGTGTCGGGGGGGCCACAGATACGCAGTATTTT. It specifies CATSGVGGATDTQYF.

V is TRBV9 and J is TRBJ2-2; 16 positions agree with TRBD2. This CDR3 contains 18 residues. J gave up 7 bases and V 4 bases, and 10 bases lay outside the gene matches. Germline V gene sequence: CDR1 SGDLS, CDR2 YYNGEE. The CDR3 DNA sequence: TGTGCCAGCAGCTCGGGACTAGCGGGAGGGCAATTTATCGGGGAGCTGTTTTTT. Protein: CASSSGLAGGQFIGELFF.

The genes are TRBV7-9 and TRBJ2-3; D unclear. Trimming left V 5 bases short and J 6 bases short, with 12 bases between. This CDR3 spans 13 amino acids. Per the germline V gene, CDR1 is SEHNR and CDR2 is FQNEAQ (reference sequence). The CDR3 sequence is CASSLLKSDTQYF. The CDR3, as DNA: TGTGCCAGCAGCCTACTCAAGTCTGATACGCAGTATTTT.

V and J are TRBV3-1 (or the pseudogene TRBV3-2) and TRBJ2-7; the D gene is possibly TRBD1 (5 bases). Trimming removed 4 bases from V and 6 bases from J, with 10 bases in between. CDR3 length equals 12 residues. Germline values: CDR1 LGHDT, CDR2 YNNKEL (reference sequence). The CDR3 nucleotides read TGTGCCAGCAGCCTCGGACACTCCGAGCAGTACTTC. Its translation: CASSLGHSEQYF.

CDR3 sequence reads: CASSSNGQDRLGGYTF. The CDR3 nucleotides read TGCGCCAGCAGCTCTAATGGACAGGATAGGCTCGGCGGCTACACCTTC. The chain is built from TRBV5-1 and TRBJ1-2, with 7 bases that match TRBD1. Germline trimming cut 3 bases from V and 8 bases from J; bases unmatched to any gene: 16. From germline, CDR1 is SGHRS and CDR2 YFSETQ. CDR3 size: 16 residues.

For the CDR3, the DNA is TGTGCCAGCAGTGTCCAGGTAGATGAAAAACTGTTTTTT. Translation: CASSVQVDEKLFF. This rearrangement joins TRBV2 to TRBJ1-4, with D unclear. Germline CDR1 is SNHLY and CDR2 is FYNNEI. V dropped 4 bases and J dropped 6 bases, with 9 bases sitting between them. The CDR3 extends over 13 amino acids.

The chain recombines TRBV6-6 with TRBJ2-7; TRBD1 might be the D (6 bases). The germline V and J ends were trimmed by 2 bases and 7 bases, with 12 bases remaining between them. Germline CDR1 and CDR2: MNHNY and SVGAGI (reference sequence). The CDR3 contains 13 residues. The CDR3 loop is CASSYLGGREQYF. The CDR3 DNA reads TGTGCCAGCAGTTACCTTGGGGGCCGGGAGCAGTACTTC.

This CDR3 is CASSPRQVSSFYGYTF. The CDR3 region has the DNA TGTGCCAGCAGCCCCCGACAGGTTTCCTCATTTTATGGCTACACCTTC. The chain recombines TRBV7-2 with TRBJ1-2; possible D gene TRBD1, 6 bases. V was trimmed by 5 bases and J by 5 bases, leaving 21 bases between them. Germline-derived CDR1 and CDR2 are SGHTA and FQGNSA. CDR3 length: 16 amino acids.

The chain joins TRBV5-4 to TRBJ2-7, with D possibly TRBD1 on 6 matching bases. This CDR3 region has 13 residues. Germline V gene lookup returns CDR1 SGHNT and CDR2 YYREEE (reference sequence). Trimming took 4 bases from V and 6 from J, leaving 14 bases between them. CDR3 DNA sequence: TGTGCCAGCAGCCTTCATGTGGGGGCCGAGCAGTACTTC. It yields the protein CASSLHVGAEQYF.

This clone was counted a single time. Here the CDR3 DNA reads TGTGCCAGCAGTTACCCGGGACAGAACACTGAAGCTTTCTTT. Its translation: CASSYPGQNTEAFF. V and J are TRBV6-6 and TRBJ1-1, with D possibly being TRBD1 (6 bases). The V gene lost 2 bases and the J gene lost 1 base, with 8 bases spanning the gap. CDR1 is MNHNY and CDR2 is SVGAGI in the germline V gene (reference sequence). This CDR3 contains 14 residues.

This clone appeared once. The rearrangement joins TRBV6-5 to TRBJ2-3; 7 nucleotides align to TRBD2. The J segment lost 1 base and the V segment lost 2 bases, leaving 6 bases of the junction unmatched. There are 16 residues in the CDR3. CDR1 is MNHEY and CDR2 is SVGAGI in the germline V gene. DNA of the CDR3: TGTGCCAGCAGTTACCAGGTAGCGGGTGGCACAGATACGCAGTATTTT. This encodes CASSYQVAGGTDTQYF.